This T cell receptor beta chain derives from a study of cytomegalovirus exposure and HLA in healthy donors. Notes on this clone: The antigen is not known.

The study, taken as a whole, reports: First-cohort TCR clusters tended to co-occur in the approximately 110 validation repertoires, a later analysis found. 164 TCR beta chains were listed as cytomegalovirus-associated. Rarity held for most TCR sequences, but there were some public TCRs that occurred in many donors.

Method: immunoSEQ multiplex PCR; TCRdb's copy keeps in-frame clones and lacks some. This table has hundreds of thousands of clones, about 90% appearing once. The CDR3 covers 16 residues. The V gene end was trimmed by 5 bases and the J gene end by 6 bases; junction bases not matched to a gene: 10. Germline values: CDR1 SEHNR, CDR2 FQNEAQ (reference sequence). The chain employs TRBV7-9 and TRBJ2-7; 13 bases are a match to TRBD2. The clonotype comes from a woman aged 25 to 39 in good health and CMV-seronegative. The material sequenced was PBMCs. CDR3 protein: CASSPGTSGTGGEQYF. The DNA of the CDR3 is TGTGCCAGCAGCCCAGGGACTAGCGGGACGGGAGGCGAGCAGTACTTC.